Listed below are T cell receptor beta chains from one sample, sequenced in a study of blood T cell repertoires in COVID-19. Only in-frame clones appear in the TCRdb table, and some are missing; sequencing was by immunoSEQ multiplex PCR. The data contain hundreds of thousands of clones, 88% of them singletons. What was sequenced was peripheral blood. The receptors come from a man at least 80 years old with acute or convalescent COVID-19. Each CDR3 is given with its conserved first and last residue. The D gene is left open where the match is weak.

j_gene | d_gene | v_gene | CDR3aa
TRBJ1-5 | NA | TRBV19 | CASSIGSDGPQHF
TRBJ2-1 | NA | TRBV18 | CASSPLNNEQFF
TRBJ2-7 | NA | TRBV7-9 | CASSLTAKHEQYF
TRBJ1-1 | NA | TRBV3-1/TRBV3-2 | CASIRKIPEAFF
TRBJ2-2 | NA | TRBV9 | CASSPRGTGELFF
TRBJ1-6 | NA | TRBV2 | CASSDRGSYNSPLHF
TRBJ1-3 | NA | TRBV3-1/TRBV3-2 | CASRSTGTGNTIYF
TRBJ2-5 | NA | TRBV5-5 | CASSLLRGSKGETQYF
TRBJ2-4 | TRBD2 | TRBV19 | CASSPGGAQYF
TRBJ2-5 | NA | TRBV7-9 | CASSRQGGLQETQYF
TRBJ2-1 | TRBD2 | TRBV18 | CATSPSGSYNEQFF
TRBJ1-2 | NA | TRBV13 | CASSFLSSNYGYTF
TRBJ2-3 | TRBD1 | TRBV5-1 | CASSLDRGLADTQYF
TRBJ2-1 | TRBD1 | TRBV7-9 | CASSTDRVYNEQFF
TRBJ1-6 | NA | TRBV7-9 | CASSFSGRNSPLHF
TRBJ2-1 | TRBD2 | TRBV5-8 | CASSTGLAGGTEQFF
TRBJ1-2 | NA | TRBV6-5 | CATRVEADYGYTF
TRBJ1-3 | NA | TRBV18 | CASSPRTDRSGNTIYF
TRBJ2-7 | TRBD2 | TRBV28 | CASRLRTSGAYEQYF
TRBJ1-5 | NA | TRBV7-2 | CASSLQVHSNQPQHF
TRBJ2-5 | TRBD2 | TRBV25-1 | CASSDGGGGETQYF
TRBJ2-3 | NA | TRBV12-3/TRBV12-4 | CASSLRQADTQYF
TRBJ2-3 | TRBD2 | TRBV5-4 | CASSLDGGALDTQYF
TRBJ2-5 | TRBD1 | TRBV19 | CASSLGQGEETQYF
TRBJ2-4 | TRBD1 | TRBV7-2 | CASSFRQGIKNIQYF
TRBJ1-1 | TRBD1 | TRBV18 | CASSPIGTGAMNTEAFF
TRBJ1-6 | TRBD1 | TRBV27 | CASRIERTGTSPLHF
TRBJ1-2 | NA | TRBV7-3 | CASSPGTNYGYTF
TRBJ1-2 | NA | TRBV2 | CASSDTGFGGYTF
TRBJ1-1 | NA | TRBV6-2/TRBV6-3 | CASSYTSGVAEAFF
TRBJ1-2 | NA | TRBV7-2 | CASSLGRANYGYTF
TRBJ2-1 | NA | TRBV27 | CASSLLGQGTRNEQFF
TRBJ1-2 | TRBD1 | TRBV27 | CASRGVGQGIYGYTF
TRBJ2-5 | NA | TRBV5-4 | CASSLAGGQETQYF
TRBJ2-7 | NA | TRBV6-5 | CASKRQASYEQYF
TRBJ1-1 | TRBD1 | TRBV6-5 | CASGQGRNTEAFF
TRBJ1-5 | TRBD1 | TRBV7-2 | CASSHQGAGNQPQHF
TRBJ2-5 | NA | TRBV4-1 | CASSQDSDSFQETQYF
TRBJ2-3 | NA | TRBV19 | CASSKMEDTQYF
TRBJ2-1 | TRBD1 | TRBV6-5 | CASCRRGQGNNEQFF
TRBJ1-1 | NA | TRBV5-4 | CASSLAGQLNTEAFF
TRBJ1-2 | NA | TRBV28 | CASSLTAGYTF
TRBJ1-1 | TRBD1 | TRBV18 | CASSPGQVNTEAFF
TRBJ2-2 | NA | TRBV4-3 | CASSQDALVATGELFF
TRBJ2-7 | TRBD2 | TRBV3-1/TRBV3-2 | CASSQPSSGRGTYEQYF
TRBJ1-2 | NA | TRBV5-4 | CASSLDQGYGYTF
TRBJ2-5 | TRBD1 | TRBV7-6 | CASSLSGTGYQETQYF
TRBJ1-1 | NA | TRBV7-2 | CASSSRRGGTEAFF
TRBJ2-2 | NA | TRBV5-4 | CASSSTNTGELFF
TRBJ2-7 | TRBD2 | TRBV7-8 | CASSPSGGVQYF
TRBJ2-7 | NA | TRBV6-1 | CASSELGRAYEQYF
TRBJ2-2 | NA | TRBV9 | CASSVVGGSNTGELFF
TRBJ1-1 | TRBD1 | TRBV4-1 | CASSRAGTANTEAFF